The 7 T cell receptor beta chains below all came from one sample that was sequenced in a study of blood T cell repertoires in COVID-19 (TCRdb year 2020). The library came from the immunoSEQ multiplex PCR assay. Not all clones reach the TCRdb copy of this immuneACCESS table, which keeps in-frame sequences only. Checked studies attribute under half of the gap to unresolved V genes and leave the rest unexplained. The table for this sample lists 150,000 or so clones; more than 75% of them were counted only once. The ten largest clones capture approximately 2.2% of the sample. Sample: peripheral blood. The receptors shown here come from a young man with acute or convalescent COVID-19.

J is TRBJ2-1 and V is TRBV3-1 (or the pseudogene TRBV3-2); D might be TRBD2 (5 bases). Germline CDR1 is LGHDT and CDR2 is YNNKEL (reference sequence). The V end was cut by 1 base, the J end by 15 bases, with 13 bases between. CDR3 size: 12 residues. Here the CDR3 reads CASSQAGLVWFF. The CDR3 bases are TGTGCCAGCAGCCAAGCCGGACTGGTTTGGTTCTTC.

The V gene is TRBV11-2, the J gene TRBJ2-5; TRBD2 aligns across 11 bases. This CDR3 contains 16 residues. The trim removed 0 bases at V and 5 bases at J, leaving 5 bases unmatched. Germline-derived CDR1 and CDR2 are SGHAT and FQNNGV. DNA of the CDR3: TGTGCCAGCAGCTTAGATAGCGGGGGGGCCGGGGAGACCCAGTACTTC. Translating it yields CASSLDSGGAGETQYF. Combining the CDR3 with reference TRBV11-2 and TRBJ2-5 gives the whole variable domain EAGVAQSPRYKIIEKRQSVAFWCNPISGHATLYWYQQILGQGPKLLIQFQNNGVVDDSQLPKDRFSAERLKGVDSTLKIQPAKLEDSAVYLCASSLDSGGAGETQYFGPGTRLLVL.

This clone was observed a handful of times. The chain couples TRBV6-5 to TRBJ2-2, with D perhaps matching TRBD2 (6 bases). V lost 8 bases to trimming and J lost 7 bases, with 17 bases between them. Looked up from germline, CDR1 is MNHEY and CDR2 is SVGAGI. CDR3 size: 14 residues. CDR3 amino acids: CASSLTRGIGELFF. CDR3 DNA sequence: TGTGCCAGCTCCCTCACTCGGGGGATCGGGGAGCTGTTTTTT.

The chain employs TRBV24-1 and TRBJ2-1, with a possible D match to TRBD1 (6 bases). CDR3 length: 16 amino acids. The V and J ends lost 4 bases and 9 bases respectively, with 21 bases between them. Per germline, CDR1 KGHDR and CDR2 SFDVKD. The CDR3 DNA reads TGTGCCACCAGTGACCTCCAGGGGTATGATTCGGGTGAGCAGTTCTTC. This translates into CATSDLQGYDSGEQFF.

This chain connects TRBV2 to TRBJ2-3; the match to TRBD2 covers 13 bases. The CDR3 is made up of 16 amino acids. The V segment lost 6 bases and the J segment 2 bases; nucleotides outside the gene matches: 5. Germline CDR1 SNHLY, CDR2 FYNNEI. The CDR3 is CASRAGLAGNTDTQYF. CDR3 DNA: TGTGCCAGCAGGGCGGGACTAGCGGGGAACACAGATACGCAGTATTTT.

The V gene is TRBV30, the J gene TRBJ2-7, with 7 bases lining up with TRBD1. The CDR3 has 13 residues. The germline gives CDR1 GTSNPN, CDR2 SVGIG (reference sequence). V lost 5 bases, J lost 2 bases, and 6 bases stayed unmatched. The DNA for the CDR3 is TGTGCCTGGGATCCCGGGACAGCCTACGAGCAGTACTTC. Its protein is CAWDPGTAYEQYF.

This clone was counted only a few times. The CDR3 protein is CASSLGPRTEQYF. CDR3 nucleotides: TGTGCCAGCAGTTTAGGCCCGAGGACTGAGCAGTACTTC. This chain uses TRBV27 with TRBJ2-7; D may be TRBD2 (5 bases). The V gene's germline CDR1 is MNHEY and CDR2 SMNVEV (reference sequence). V was clipped by 2 bases and J by 7 bases, with 12 bases between them. The CDR3 is 13 amino acids.